The rows below give T cell receptor beta chains drawn from one sample of a study of T cell repertoires in cytomegalovirus infection. Their antigens remain unidentified. TCRdb passed the reads through MiXCR, listing each CDR3 protein once. The table lists about 920,000 distinct CDR3 sequences, around 31% of them singletons. The input for sequencing was cultured CD8+ T cells from PBMCs, taken from culture after CMV antigen stimulation. The receptors come from a human donor in good health (CMV status not recorded). Some clones in this sample may be carry-over from other donors' samples. Both conserved end residues are part of each CDR3. The order of the fields is clone size, V gene, J gene, D gene, CDR3 DNA, CDR3 protein. A D gene is named only where the DNA matches it firmly. Not all rows give a size; the values are once, few, many and, for expanded clones, a class.

>few|TRBV12-3/TRBV12-4|TRBJ1-1|-
TGTGCCAGCAGTTTAGGGGTAGCTGAAGCTTTCTTT
CASSLGVAEAFF
>-|TRBV19|TRBJ2-1|-
TGTGCCAATAGTATTGAAATAAGCTCCTACAATGAGCAGTTCTTC
CANSIEISSYNEQFF
>-|TRBV12-3/TRBV12-4|TRBJ2-5|TRBD2
TGTGCCAGCAGTGACCCCGGGGAGGGGCTACAAGAGACCCAGTACTTC
CASSDPGEGLQETQYF
>-|TRBV7-3|TRBJ2-1|TRBD2
TGTGCCAGCAGCTTATCGCCAGCGGGGGACAATGAGCAGTTCTTC
CASSLSPAGDNEQFF
>-|TRBV7-9|TRBJ1-6|-
TGTGCCAGCAGCGTACAGGCGGCCCTCCACTTT
CASSVQAALHF
>-|TRBV7-3|TRBJ2-6|-
TGTGCCAGCAGCCGTGCTTGGAGGGGGGCCAACGTCCTGACTTTC
CASSRAWRGANVLTF
>-|TRBV6-5|TRBJ1-1|-
TGTGCCAGCAGTTACGGGAGTAAGAACACTGAAGCTTTCTTT
CASSYGSKNTEAFF
>few|TRBV2|TRBJ2-7|TRBD2
TGTGCCAGCAGCTGGACTAGCGGCTCCTACGAGCAGTACTTC
CASSWTSGSYEQYF
>-|TRBV6-1|TRBJ2-1|-
TGTGCCAGCAGGAAGGTTCCGGTCGCCTCCAATGAGCAGTTCTTC
CASRKVPVASNEQFF
>few|TRBV24-1|TRBJ2-1|-
TGTGCCACCAGTGATTTCCTAGGGAGTGAGCAGTTCTTC
CATSDFLGSEQFF
>-|TRBV6-6|TRBJ1-1|-
TGTGCCAGCAGCTCCCGGGGGGGAGACACTGAAGCTTTCTTT
CASSSRGGDTEAFF
>many|TRBV7-9|TRBJ1-4|-
TGTGCCAGCAGCTCAGACAGTGAAAAACTGTTTTTT
CASSSDSEKLFF
>-|TRBV27|TRBJ2-2|TRBD2
TGTGCCAGCAGTTTAAGTAGCGGGGGCGTATACACCGGGGAGCTGTTTTTT
CASSLSSGGVYTGELFF
>few|TRBV19|TRBJ1-6|-
TGTGCCAGTAGTATTGACCTCCGGGGGCATAATTCACCCCTCCACTTT
CASSIDLRGHNSPLHF
>few|TRBV27|TRBJ1-3|-
TGTGCCAGCAGTTTATGGGGCCCTCCTGGAAACACCATATATTTT
CASSLWGPPGNTIYF
>-|TRBV15|TRBJ2-3|TRBD2
TGTGCCACCAGCAGAGATCAAGGCAGCGGGGGGAACACAGATACGCAGTATTTT
CATSRDQGSGGNTDTQYF
>-|TRBV5-5|TRBJ1-1|-
TGTGCCAGCAGCTTGTACGTAACGAACACTGAAGCTTTCTTT
CASSLYVTNTEAFF
>-|TRBV6-6|TRBJ1-4|-
TGTGCCAGCAGTTACTCGATATACGGCCCGGGAAGTAATGAAAAACTGTTTTTT
CASSYSIYGPGSNEKLFF
>once|TRBV6-1|TRBJ1-4|-
TGTGCCAGGTGGCGAAGGGCGGGTGAAAAACTGTTTTTT
CARWRRAGEKLFF
>many|TRBV7-6|TRBJ2-5|-
TGTGCCAGCAGCTTAGCCCCGGGCAGGGGAAGCGAGACCCAGTACTTC
CASSLAPGRGSETQYF
>few|TRBV4-3|TRBJ2-2|-
TGCGCCAGCAGCCAGCACTCGCGCGCAGACAGCACCGGGGAGCTGTTTTTT
CASSQHSRADSTGELFF
>once|TRBV7-8|TRBJ2-2|-
TGTGCCAGCAGCTTAGATCAAGGCGTCGACACCGGGGAGCTGTTTTTT
CASSLDQGVDTGELFF
>few|TRBV12-3/TRBV12-4|TRBJ1-5|-
TGTGCCAGCAGTTACAAGGGGAGCAATCAGCCCCAGCATTTT
CASSYKGSNQPQHF
>-|TRBV27|TRBJ2-1|-
TGTGCCAGCAGTCCCCAGACTAGTAGGTACAATGAGCAGTTCTTC
CASSPQTSRYNEQFF
>few|TRBV20-1|TRBJ1-5|-
TGCAGTGCTAGCGTGGAGGTGAGCAATCAGCCCCAGCATTTT
CSASVEVSNQPQHF
>many|TRBV10-2|TRBJ2-1|TRBD1
TGCGCCAGCAGCTTGCGGGACAGGGCCTACAATGAGCAGTTCTTC
CASSLRDRAYNEQFF
>few|TRBV7-6|TRBJ1-3|-
TGTGCCAGCACCCTGGGAAATGCCCCTGGAAACACCATATATTTT
CASTLGNAPGNTIYF
>few|TRBV27|TRBJ2-3|TRBD2
TGTGCCAGCAGTTTGTTAAGCGGGGGGCCGTATTTGGATACGCAGTATTTT
CASSLLSGGPYLDTQYF
>few|TRBV6-2/TRBV6-3|TRBJ2-7|-
TGTGCCAGCAGTTACAAAACCTACGAGCAGTACTTC
CASSYKTYEQYF
>-|TRBV29-1|TRBJ1-4|-
TGCAGCGTTACAGGGTCCCATGAAAAACTGTTTTTT
CSVTGSHEKLFF
>-|TRBV4-1|TRBJ1-2|-
TGCGCCAGCAGCCAAGGGGTCGAACGACCCTATGGCTACACCTTC
CASSQGVERPYGYTF
>-|TRBV6-1|TRBJ2-5|-
TGTGCCAGCAGTGAAGACAGAAACCAAGAGACCCAGTACTTC
CASSEDRNQETQYF
>-|TRBV6-1|TRBJ2-2|TRBD2
TGTGCCAGCCTGGGCTGGACTAGCGGCACCGGGGAGCTGTTTTTT
CASLGWTSGTGELFF
>-|TRBV29-1|TRBJ1-1|TRBD1
TGCAGCGTTGTTACAGGGGGAAACACTGAAGCTTTCTTT
CSVVTGGNTEAFF
>few|TRBV6-5|TRBJ2-3|TRBD2
TGTGCCAGCCGGGTCAAGAGGTATACTAGCGCCTCTAGCACAGATACGCAGTATTTT
CASRVKRYTSASSTDTQYF
>many|TRBV7-8|TRBJ1-1|-
TGTGCCAGCAGCCTACGGGGGAGGGGCGGTGAAGCTTTCTTT
CASSLRGRGGEAFF
>few|TRBV6-4|TRBJ2-3|-
TGTGCCAGCAGTCCCCCATGGGCCGAGCCAGATACGCAGTATTTT
CASSPPWAEPDTQYF
>few|TRBV2|TRBJ2-7|-
TGTGCCAGCGTTGGCTACGAGCAGTACTTC
CASVGYEQYF
>-|TRBV7-3|TRBJ1-2|-
TGTGCCAGCAGCCCTAGGGACCTCAAAGGAGACTATGGCTACACCTTC
CASSPRDLKGDYGYTF
>-|TRBV19|TRBJ1-1|-
TGTGCCAGTAGCACCCGCAGGGGTGAGACTGAAGCTTTCTTT
CASSTRRGETEAFF
>-|TRBV7-8|TRBJ1-2|-
TGTGCCAGCAGCCCAAAGACAGTCAACTATGGCTACACCTTC
CASSPKTVNYGYTF
>few|TRBV19|TRBJ1-1|TRBD1
TGTGCCAGTAGTATATTCTCAGGGGGAACTGAAGCTTTCTTT
CASSIFSGGTEAFF
>-|TRBV7-8|TRBJ1-1|-
TGTGCCAGCAGCCCCCCAGACTACACTGAAGCTTTCTTT
CASSPPDYTEAFF
>-|TRBV29-1|TRBJ2-6|-
TGCAGCGTTGGCCCCACGCCAGCTCTGGGCGCCAACGTCCTGACTTTC
CSVGPTPALGANVLTF
>-|TRBV7-4|TRBJ2-7|-
TGTGCCAGCAGCTTAGGAGGGCAAGTACGTGAGCAGTACTTC
CASSLGGQVREQYF
>many|TRBV7-9|TRBJ2-7|TRBD1
TGTGCCAGCAGCTTATCTGGACAGGAGTCTCTCTACGAGCAGTACTTC
CASSLSGQESLYEQYF
>many|TRBV7-2|TRBJ2-2|TRBD1
TGTGCCAGCAGGTGGGACAGTTTCACCGGGGAGCTGTTTTTT
CASRWDSFTGELFF
>few|TRBV19|TRBJ1-2|-
TGTGCCAGTAGACCCGTTGGGGCAGGAGGCTACACCTTC
CASRPVGAGGYTF
>-|TRBV27|TRBJ1-5|-
TGTGCCAGCAGTTTATTCCGGGACAAGAATCAGCCCCAGCATTTT
CASSLFRDKNQPQHF
>many|TRBV7-8|TRBJ2-5|TRBD2
TGTGCCAGCAGCTTAGTGACTAGCGGGGGAATGGAGACCCAGTACTTC
CASSLVTSGGMETQYF
>-|TRBV7-2|TRBJ1-2|-
TGTGCCAGCAGCTCTACAGGGCACATGGGTGGCTACACCTTC
CASSSTGHMGGYTF
>few|TRBV7-7|TRBJ2-1|-
TGTGCTAGCAGCCCTGCCCTATCGGCTACCAATGAGCAGTTCTTC
CASSPALSATNEQFF
>-|TRBV7-2|TRBJ2-7|-
TGTGCCAGCAGCCCCCGGCGGAGCGAGCAGTACTTC
CASSPRRSEQYF
>few|TRBV7-6|TRBJ2-7|-
TGTGCCAGCACCGGACGGGGTGGCGAGCAGTACTTC
CASTGRGGEQYF
>few|TRBV6-1|TRBJ2-1|TRBD2
TGTGCCAGCTCAGAGGCGGGGGGCTCCTACAATGAGCAGTTCTTC
CASSEAGGSYNEQFF
>few|TRBV7-2|TRBJ2-2|-
TGTGCCAGCAATATAAGGACCGGGGAGCTGTTTTTT
CASNIRTGELFF
>-|TRBV28|TRBJ2-3|-
TGTGCCAGCAGTTTTCGGGGACTGCTCACAGATACGCAGTATTTT
CASSFRGLLTDTQYF
>-|TRBV7-6|TRBJ1-1|-
TGTGCCAGCAGCTTAGCAGGGGGAGTAGAGCAAACTGAAGCTTTCTTT
CASSLAGGVEQTEAFF